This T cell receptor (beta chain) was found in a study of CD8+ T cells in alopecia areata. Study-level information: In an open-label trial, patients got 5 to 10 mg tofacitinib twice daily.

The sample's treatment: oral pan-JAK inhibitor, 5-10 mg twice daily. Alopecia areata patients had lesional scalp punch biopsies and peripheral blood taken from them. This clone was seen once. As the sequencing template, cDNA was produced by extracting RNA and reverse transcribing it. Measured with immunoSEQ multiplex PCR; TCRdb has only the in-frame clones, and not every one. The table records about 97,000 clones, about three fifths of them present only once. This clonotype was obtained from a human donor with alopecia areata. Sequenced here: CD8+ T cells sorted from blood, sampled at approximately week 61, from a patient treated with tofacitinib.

CDR3 nucleotides: TGTGCCAGCAGCCCAGGCAGTTACCAGGGGGAGACCCAGTACTTC. Translating gives CASSPGSYQGETQYF. V and J are TRBV6-5 and TRBJ2-5; TRBD1 is a possible D gene (6 bases). The CDR3 covers 15 residues. V lost 6 bases and J lost 5, with 19 bases in between. Germline-derived CDR1 and CDR2 are MNHEY and SVGAGI.